A single sample is the source of the 25 T cell receptor beta chains below, sequenced in a study of shared clonotypes between healthy human individuals. Produced via immunoSEQ multiplex PCR; TCRdb's table is partial and in-frame only. The data hold 1.5 million to 1.9 million clones, with roughly 98% observed a single time. Sequencing was done on a sample of naive CD4+ T cells sorted from blood. The sample's subset: CD45RA+ positively selected. The source is a man between 25 and 39 years old in good health.

The chain joins TRBV9 to TRBJ2-7; 8 bases line up with TRBD1. In germline, CDR1 is SGDLS, CDR2 YYNGEE. The CDR3 runs 15 residues. Trimming removed 3 bases from V and 4 bases from J; junction bases left unmatched: 9. The CDR3 sequence is CASSAQGEPVYEQYF. The CDR3, as DNA: TGTGCCAGCAGCGCACAGGGGGAACCTGTTTACGAGCAGTACTTC. The complete variable domain, with remaining parts taken from reference TRBV9 and TRBJ2-7, reads DSGVTQTPKHLITATGQRVTLRCSPRSGDLSVYWYQQSLDQGLQFLIQYYNGEERAKGNILERFSAQQFPDLHSELNLSSLELGDSALYFCASSAQGEPVYEQYFGPGTRLTVT.

The rearrangement joins TRBV18 to TRBJ1-5, with 9 bases identical to TRBD1. This CDR3 region has 18 residues. CDR1 is KGHSH, CDR2 LQKENI, per germline. V gave up 4 bases and J gave up 0 bases; unmatched junction bases: 10. The CDR3 protein is CASSLQATGGYSNQPQHF. CDR3 coding DNA: TGTGCCAGCTCACTTCAAGCAACAGGGGGCTATAGCAATCAGCCCCAGCATTTT.

The genes are TRBV27 and TRBJ2-1; D is uncertain. The germline V and J ends were trimmed by 5 bases and 0 bases, with 17 bases remaining between them. The CDR3 loop spans 17 amino acids. Germline loops: CDR1 MNHEY, CDR2 SMNVEV (reference sequence). This chain's CDR3 is CASSPIIASSSYNEQFF. The CDR3 DNA follows: TGTGCCAGCAGTCCTATAATCGCATCGAGCTCCTACAATGAGCAGTTCTTC.

The chain is built from TRBV18 and TRBJ2-7; TRBD1 matches at 7 bases. Germline V gives CDR1 KGHSH, CDR2 LQKENI. The length of the CDR3 is 14 residues. V gave up 3 bases and J gave up 5 bases; unmatched junction bases: 7. This chain's CDR3 is CASSPRQGIDEQYF. DNA of the CDR3: TGTGCCAGCTCACCCCGACAGGGAATCGACGAGCAGTACTTC.

The chain is built from TRBV27 and TRBJ2-1; D is uncertain. Germline V gene data show CDR1 as MNHEY and CDR2 as SMNVEV (reference sequence). The CDR3 spans 15 residues. V was clipped by 2 bases and J by 2 bases, with 10 bases between them. The CDR3 here is CASSLTSPPYNEQFF. In DNA form, the CDR3 reads TGTGCCAGCAGTTTAACGTCGCCGCCCTACAATGAGCAGTTCTTC.

As DNA, the CDR3 is TGTGCCAGCAGCTTAACCCCCCGGCGACAGGGAGCGTCCGAGCAGTACTTC. As protein: CASSLTPRRQGASEQYF. The chain is built from TRBV11-2 and TRBJ2-7, with 7 positions matching TRBD1. V shed 2 bases and J 6 bases; nucleotides not matched to a gene: 16. The CDR3 runs to 17 residues. Germline V lookup: CDR1 SGHAT, CDR2 FQNNGV.

The V gene is TRBV11-2, the J gene TRBJ2-7, with D unresolved. Trimming shortened V by 1 base and J by 4 bases, and 14 bases separated the two germline ends. This CDR3 has 15 residues. Germline assignment: CDR1 SGHAT and CDR2 FQNNGV. The CDR3, as DNA: TGTGCCAGCAGCTTAGTGATGGGCTCCCTATACGAGCAGTACTTC. Its protein is CASSLVMGSLYEQYF. Complete variable domain (other parts from reference TRBV11-2 and TRBJ2-7): EAGVAQSPRYKIIEKRQSVAFWCNPISGHATLYWYQQILGQGPKLLIQFQNNGVVDDSQLPKDRFSAERLKGVDSTLKIQPAKLEDSAVYLCASSLVMGSLYEQYFGPGTRLTVT.

This chain uses TRBV29-1 with TRBJ2-7, with 8 bases matching TRBD2. CDR3 size: 12 residues. V shed 6 bases, J shed 0 bases, and the junction held 1 base outside the gene matches. Germline CDR1 is SQVTM and CDR2 is ANQGSEA. CDR3 DNA sequence: TGCAGCGTCCGGGGGGGCTCCTACGAGCAGTACTTC. The encoded protein is CSVRGGSYEQYF.

This clone was seen once. The V and J genes are TRBV5-4 and TRBJ1-1, with D perhaps matching TRBD1 (6 bases). Trimming pared 5 bases from V and 0 bases from J, leaving 14 bases between. There are 15 residues in the CDR3. Germline-derived CDR1 and CDR2 are SGHNT and YYREEE (reference sequence). CDR3 in amino acids: CASSYPGALNTEAFF. In DNA, the CDR3 is TGTGCCAGCAGTTATCCGGGGGCCTTGAACACTGAAGCTTTCTTT.

This rearrangement joins TRBV11-3 to TRBJ2-3; no definite D call. From germline, CDR1 is SGHNT and CDR2 YENEEA. There are 14 residues in the CDR3. Trimming pared 3 bases from V and 2 bases from J, leaving 9 bases between. Here the CDR3 DNA reads TGTGCCAGCAGCTTTGAAGGGCTCACAGATACGCAGTATTTT. Protein: CASSFEGLTDTQYF.

The J gene is TRBJ2-7, the V gene TRBV28; 7 nucleotides align to TRBD2. Germline V lookup: CDR1 MDHEN, CDR2 SYDVKM. CDR3 length: 17 residues. The V and J ends lost 7 bases and 6 bases, in that order; junction bases with no gene match: 21. CDR3 DNA sequence: TGTGCCAGCACCAAATTGCCCGCCGGGACTACCTCTTTCGAGCAGTACTTC. The encoded protein is CASTKLPAGTTSFEQYF.

J is TRBJ2-1 and V is TRBV27; 9 bases map to TRBD1. The trim removed 10 bases at V and 2 bases at J, leaving 9 bases unmatched. This CDR3 has 15 amino acids. Germline V gene sequence: CDR1 MNHEY, CDR2 SMNVEV (reference sequence). The CDR3 sequence: CATAPRDRAYNEQFF. In nucleotides, the CDR3 is TGTGCCACCGCCCCCCGGGACAGGGCCTACAATGAGCAGTTCTTC.

This chain connects TRBV10-3 to TRBJ2-1; D assignment may be TRBD1 or TRBD2 (5 bases each). This CDR3 comprises 17 residues. The germline V gene has CDR1 ENHRY and CDR2 SYGVKD. Trimming shortened V by 2 bases and J by 0 bases, and 14 bases separated the two germline ends. CDR3 in amino acids: CAISETFGGLSYNEQFF. CDR3 in DNA: TGTGCCATCAGTGAGACATTTGGGGGTCTCTCCTACAATGAGCAGTTCTTC.

The gene calls are TRBV27 and TRBJ2-3; D remains unclear. CDR1 is MNHEY, CDR2 SMNVEV, per germline (reference sequence). The CDR3 totals 16 residues. V dropped 0 bases and J dropped 1 base, with 11 bases sitting between them. The CDR3 sequence: CASSLSLTSRTDTQYF. The CDR3, as DNA: TGTGCCAGCAGTTTATCGCTGACCTCCCGCACAGATACGCAGTATTTT.

The chain combines TRBV7-2 with TRBJ2-7; no reliable D call. This CDR3 spans 15 amino acids. V lost 0 bases and J lost 0, with 9 bases in between. CDR1 and CDR2 from the germline V gene are SGHTA and FQGNSA. CDR3 sequence: CASSLAQESSYEQYF. The CDR3 nucleotides are TGTGCCAGCAGCTTAGCCCAGGAGAGCTCCTACGAGCAGTACTTC. Supplemented by reference TRBV7-2 and TRBJ2-7, the full variable domain reads GAGVSQSPSNKVTEKGKDVELRCDPISGHTALYWYRQSLGQGLEFLIYFQGNSAPDKSGLPSDRFSAERTGGSVSTLTIQRTQQEDSAVYLCASSLAQESSYEQYFGPGTRLTVT.

The chain joins TRBV19 to TRBJ1-3; TRBD1 matches 8 bases. The CDR3 consists of 15 residues. V shed 4 bases and J 0 bases; nucleotides not matched to a gene: 2. The germline V gene encodes CDR1 LNHDA and CDR2 SQIVND (reference sequence). The CDR3 spells CASSRDRTSGNTIYF. The CDR3 DNA is TGTGCCAGTAGTAGGGACAGGACCTCTGGAAACACCATATATTTT.

The chain uses TRBV7-9 and TRBJ1-1; 10 bases align to TRBD1. This CDR3 spans 15 amino acids. V shed 1 base and J 5 bases; nucleotides not matched to a gene: 4. The V gene's germline CDR1 is SEHNR and CDR2 FQNEAQ (reference sequence). The CDR3 DNA follows: TGTGCCAGCAGCTTAGGACAGGGGGCTTGGACTGAAGCTTTCTTT. Encoded protein: CASSLGQGAWTEAFF.

V usage is TRBV18 and J usage is TRBJ1-1; D is possibly TRBD1 (6 bases). The CDR3 has 15 amino acids. Germline CDR1 is KGHSH and CDR2 is LQKENI. V lost 6 bases and J lost 5, with 19 bases in between. The CDR3 region is CASSQSQGGGTEAFF. CDR3 DNA sequence: TGTGCCAGCTCGCAATCACAGGGAGGGGGTACTGAAGCTTTCTTT.

The rearrangement uses TRBV5-6 and TRBJ2-7; 9 bases map to TRBD1. Per the germline V gene, CDR1 is SGHDT and CDR2 is YYEEEE. Losses at the gene ends were 2 bases for V and 3 bases for J; bases not matched to a gene: 9. CDR3 length equals 16 residues. In nucleotides, the CDR3 is TGTGCCAGCAGCTTAATGGACAGGGGAAGGGGCTACGAGCAGTACTTC. Translation: CASSLMDRGRGYEQYF.

The chain combines TRBV10-3 with TRBJ2-6; 9 bases line up with TRBD2. The CDR3 consists of 18 residues. V gave up 0 bases and J gave up 4 bases; unmatched junction bases: 7. The germline V gene has CDR1 ENHRY and CDR2 SYGVKD. CDR3 DNA: TGTGCCATCAGTGAGTCGGCTAGCGGGGTCCCCGGGGCCAACGTCCTGACTTTC. This encodes CAISESASGVPGANVLTF.

A single count supports this clone. This same CDR3 is encoded by further DNA sequences in the sample. The chain carries TRBV11-2 and TRBJ2-1; D is possibly TRBD2 (6 bases). CDR3 length: 14 residues. V lost 3 bases, J lost 4 bases, and 10 bases lay in between. From germline, CDR1 is SGHAT and CDR2 FQNNGV. This CDR3 is CASSFRGGYNEQFF. In DNA form, the CDR3 reads TGTGCCAGCAGCTTTAGAGGAGGGTACAATGAGCAGTTCTTC.

V gene TRBV10-1 combines with J gene TRBJ2-2; tentatively, D is TRBD2 (5 bases). The germline V gene encodes CDR1 WNHNN and CDR2 SYGVQD (reference sequence). The CDR3 totals 12 residues. The V gene lost 6 bases and the J gene lost 8 bases, with 10 bases spanning the gap. Here the CDR3 reads CASSLSGGELFF. The CDR3 bases are TGCGCCAGCAGCCTCTCGGGGGGGGAGCTGTTTTTT.

The chain employs TRBV19 and TRBJ1-3, with D possibly matching TRBD1 (5 bases). Germline CDR1 and CDR2: LNHDA and SQIVND (reference sequence). Trimming stripped 7 bases from V and 3 bases from J, with 16 bases between. This CDR3 region has 15 residues. This CDR3 is CASTIRESRGNTIYF. The CDR3 coding sequence is TGTGCCAGTACTATCAGGGAGTCTCGTGGAAACACCATATATTTT.

This clone was counted a single time. The chain is built from TRBV4-1 and TRBJ2-1; 11 bases match TRBD2. Germline V CDR1 and CDR2: MGHRA, YSYEKL. The CDR3 covers 17 residues. J was trimmed by 2 bases and V by 1 base; bases with no gene match: 4. DNA of the CDR3: TGCGCCAGCAGCCAAGGTAGCGGGAGGGTTACCTACAATGAGCAGTTCTTC. This encodes CASSQGSGRVTYNEQFF.

The chain carries TRBV2 and TRBJ1-2, with D unresolved. V shed 8 bases and J shed 7 bases, with 14 bases lying between them. Germline values: CDR1 SNHLY, CDR2 FYNNEI. The CDR3 consists of 12 residues. The CDR3 region has the DNA TGTGCCAGCGGGAGGGAATTAGTTGGCTACACCTTC. Encoded protein: CASGRELVGYTF.